The TCR beta chain described here comes from a study of blood T cells in healthy people across ages. This clonotype was seen a few times. Next came a second PCR, run for about 6 to 11 cycles, which used a sample-barcoded 5' primer along with a J-beta primer mix. TCRdb analysed the 5' RACE reads with MiXCR anew, one entry per CDR3 protein. The sample comprises around 1,000,000 distinct CDR3 sequences, around 25% of which are singletons, and approximately 0.79% rests with the top ten. Germline loops: CDR1 SGDLS, CDR2 YYNGEE. This CDR3 region has 14 residues. This sample also belongs to another study, concerning T cells of mothers and their children.

V usage is TRBV9 and J usage is TRBJ2-5; 7 positions match TRBD2. The DNA end favors TRBJ2-7, so the J call may be wrong. This receptor was identified in a girl aged 2-15 years in good health. Sequencing used blood. The CDR3 DNA reads TGTGCCAGCAGCGTAGGAAGCAGGGAGGGCGAGCAGTACTTC. It specifies CASSVGSREGEQYF.